The 21 T cell receptor beta chains presented below share a single source sample, sequenced in a study of T cell responses to AZD1222 COVID-19 vaccine. Generated by immunoSEQ multiplex PCR, the TCRdb table keeps only in-frame clones and is missing some. The sample contains some 150,000 clones, about 91% of which appear only once. This sample comprised peripheral blood, obtained on day 0 of MenACWY control vaccination. The receptors derive from an adult in good health.

The chain recombines TRBV7-2 with TRBJ2-5, with 7 bases lining up with TRBD2. The CDR3 is 14 residues long. J gave up 4 bases and V 2 bases, and 4 bases lay outside the gene matches. Germline CDR1 and CDR2: SGHTA and FQGNSA. In DNA form, the CDR3 reads TGTGCCAGCAGCTTAAGAGCGGGACGAGAGACCCAGTACTTC. Protein product: CASSLRAGRETQYF.

This clone was counted a single time. The chain is built from TRBV9 and TRBJ2-1, with 13 bases aligning to TRBD2. The germline V gene encodes CDR1 SGDLS and CDR2 YYNGEE. The CDR3 is made up of 17 amino acids. The V segment lost 3 bases and the J segment 4 bases; nucleotides outside the gene matches: 7. The CDR3 loop is CASSGGTSGTYYNEQFF. CDR3 sequence (DNA): TGTGCCAGCAGCGGAGGGACTAGCGGGACCTATTACAATGAGCAGTTCTTC.

CDR3 residues: CAWRRGDRALHF. CDR3 in DNA: TGTGCCTGGAGGAGAGGAGACAGGGCCCTCCACTTT. The chain carries TRBV30 and TRBJ1-6, with 7 bases fitting TRBD1. The V and J ends lost 3 bases and 14 bases, in that order; junction bases with no gene match: 7. CDR1 and CDR2 from the germline V gene are GTSNPN and SVGIG (reference sequence). CDR3 length: 12 residues.

The J gene is TRBJ1-6, the V gene TRBV6-2 or TRBV6-3, with D hard to call. This CDR3 has 15 residues. The germline gives CDR1 MNHEY, CDR2 SVGEGT. V was cut by 0 bases and J by 7 bases, with 10 bases left in between. The CDR3 coding sequence is TGTGCCAGCAGTTACTCATTGTTGGGGAATTCACCCCTCCACTTT. It yields the protein CASSYSLLGNSPLHF.

The chain uses TRBV5-4 and TRBJ1-6; 8 nucleotides agree with TRBD1. The germline gives CDR1 SGHNT, CDR2 YYREEE (reference sequence). J lost 0 bases, V lost 4 bases, and 9 bases had no gene match. This CDR3 has 18 amino acids. CDR3 protein: CASSPGQALSSYNSPLHF. For the CDR3, the DNA is TGTGCCAGCAGCCCGGGACAGGCTCTGAGCTCCTATAATTCACCCCTCCACTTT.

The chain is built from TRBV19 and TRBJ1-5; 10 positions agree with TRBD1. Germline CDR1 reads LNHDA; CDR2 reads SQIVND (reference sequence). J was trimmed by 4 bases and V by 9 bases; bases with no gene match: 12. This CDR3 is 16 amino acids long. CDR3 DNA: TGTGCCAGAGGAGTCAAGGACAGGGGGTGTAATCAGCCCCAGCATTTT. Its translation is CARGVKDRGCNQPQHF.

This clone has just one count. The chain employs TRBV11-3 and TRBJ2-1; D is possibly TRBD1 or TRBD2 (6 bases each). CDR1 SGHNT and CDR2 YENEEA come from the germline V gene. This CDR3 has 13 residues. Deletions cut 3 bases from V and 10 bases from J, with 13 bases between. The CDR3 spells CASSFSRRGEQFF. The CDR3 region has the DNA TGTGCCAGCAGCTTTTCCAGGAGGGGGGAGCAGTTCTTC.

This sequence joins TRBV20-1 and TRBJ1-5; no reliable D call. CDR3 size: 13 residues. CDR1 DFQATT and CDR2 SNEGSKA come from the germline V gene (reference sequence). V was clipped by 3 bases and J by 6 bases, with 12 bases between them. CDR3 loop: CSASKLRSQPQHF. CDR3 DNA sequence: TGCAGTGCTAGTAAGCTTAGGAGTCAGCCCCAGCATTTT.

The DNA for the CDR3 is TGCGCCAGCACTTCCAAGGAGGGGAGGTCCTATAATTCACCCCTCCACTTT. Residues: CASTSKEGRSYNSPLHF. The chain links TRBV4-1 to TRBJ1-6; TRBD1 is a possible D gene (5 bases). From germline, CDR1 is MGHRA and CDR2 YSYEKL. Trimming cost V 7 bases and J 1 base, with 17 bases left between them. CDR3 size: 17 residues.

The rearrangement links TRBV6-5 to TRBJ2-1; a weak D match, TRBD2 (6 bases). V lost 6 bases, J lost 6 bases, and 15 bases lay in between. The CDR3 totals 14 residues. In germline, CDR1 is MNHEY, CDR2 SVGAGI. CDR3 residues: CASSPGLPSNEQFF. The CDR3 region has the DNA TGTGCCAGCAGCCCGGGACTGCCCTCCAATGAGCAGTTCTTC.

The chain carries TRBV3-1 (or the pseudogene TRBV3-2) and TRBJ2-2, with D unclear. The germline CDR1 and CDR2 sequences are LGHDT and YNNKEL (reference sequence). V lost 1 base and J lost 5, with 5 bases in between. The CDR3 sequence is 13 residues long. In DNA form, the CDR3 reads TGTGCCAGCAGCCAAGGACGTACCGGGGAGCTGTTTTTT. This sequence encodes CASSQGRTGELFF.

The chain links TRBV19 to TRBJ1-2; D remains ambiguous. V was cut by 7 bases and J by 0 bases, with 9 bases left in between. The CDR3 loop spans 13 amino acids. Germline V gives CDR1 LNHDA, CDR2 SQIVND (reference sequence). In DNA, the CDR3 is TGTGCCAGTAAGCGGAAAGCTAACTATGGCTACACCTTC. The encoded protein is CASKRKANYGYTF.

V usage is TRBV6-6 and J usage is TRBJ2-1; perhaps D is TRBD1 or TRBD2 (5 bases each). Germline loops: CDR1 MNHNY, CDR2 SVGAGI (reference sequence). The germline V and J ends were trimmed by 5 bases and 0 bases, with 14 bases remaining between them. The CDR3 has 16 residues. CDR3 protein: CASSPLRGRSYNEQFF. The CDR3, as DNA: TGTGCCAGCAGTCCCCTTCGGGGCCGCTCCTACAATGAGCAGTTCTTC.

The chain employs TRBV5-5 and TRBJ1-1, with 11 bases aligning to TRBD1. The CDR3 has 14 amino acids. The V gene end was trimmed by 4 bases and the J gene end by 12 bases; junction bases not matched to a gene: 11. From germline, CDR1 is SGHKS and CDR2 YYEKEE (reference sequence). The CDR3 here is CASSGGTGGQGTFF. The CDR3 bases are TGTGCCAGCAGCGGAGGGACAGGGGGACAAGGGACTTTCTTT.

This clone was seen a few times. Other DNA variants within this sample encode the same CDR3. The V call is TRBV10-3, the J call TRBJ2-7; unclear D gene. This CDR3 is built from 15 residues. From germline, CDR1 is ENHRY and CDR2 SYGVKD. Trimming took off 0 bases at V and 2 bases at J, with 11 bases between the two ends. CDR3 DNA sequence: TGTGCCATCAGTGAGTCGGTCTCCCCTACCTACGAGCAGTACTTC. This sequence encodes CAISESVSPTYEQYF.

The V and J genes are TRBV10-3 and TRBJ2-3; 9 nucleotides agree with TRBD2. V lost 0 bases to trimming and J lost 0 bases; unmatched junction nucleotides: 7. Germline V gives CDR1 ENHRY, CDR2 SYGVKD. The CDR3 covers 18 residues. The CDR3 reads CAISESRLAGSSTDTQYF. For the CDR3, the DNA is TGTGCCATCAGTGAGTCCAGGCTAGCGGGATCTAGCACAGATACGCAGTATTTT.

The chain combines TRBV11-3 with TRBJ2-7; 9 bases align to TRBD2. The germline gives CDR1 SGHNT, CDR2 YENEEA. The CDR3 runs to 18 residues. V lost 0 bases and J lost 2; bases outside the gene matches: 11. CDR3 nucleotides: TGTGCCAGCAGCTTAGAACGGGCGGGAGGGCCAAGGACCTACGAGCAGTACTTC. Translating gives CASSLERAGGPRTYEQYF. Complete variable domain (other parts from reference TRBV11-3 and TRBJ2-7): EAGVVQSPRYKIIEKKQPVAFWCNPISGHNTLYWYLQNLGQGPELLIRYENEEAVDDSQLPKDRFSAERLKGVDSTLKIQPAELGDSAVYLCASSLERAGGPRTYEQYFGPGTRLTVT.

The chain uses TRBV2 and TRBJ2-1; TRBD1 agrees at 7 bases. CDR1 SNHLY and CDR2 FYNNEI come from the germline V gene. With V trimmed by 1 base and J by 9 bases, 6 bases remained unmatched. The CDR3 covers 14 residues. The CDR3 DNA is TGTGCCAGCAGTGAAGAAAGGGGGCCTGGTGAGCAGTTCTTC. Its protein is CASSEERGPGEQFF.

This chain joins TRBV6-5 and TRBJ2-7; D gene unclear. The CDR3 is 15 amino acids. V was cut by 8 bases and J by 3 bases, with 20 bases left in between. The germline V gene encodes CDR1 MNHEY and CDR2 SVGAGI. This chain's CDR3 is CASSPEHNSFYEQYF. In DNA form, the CDR3 reads TGTGCCAGCTCTCCCGAGCACAATTCCTTCTACGAGCAGTACTTC.

The V call is TRBV4-3, the J call TRBJ1-2, with 7 bases identical to TRBD1. The CDR3 loop spans 16 amino acids. Germline-derived CDR1 and CDR2 are LGHNA and YSLEER. The ends lost 3 bases at V and 4 bases at J; junction bases unmatched: 11. This chain's CDR3 is CASSHGRQGSRYGYTF. CDR3 DNA: TGCGCCAGCAGCCACGGAAGACAGGGATCTCGCTATGGCTACACCTTC.

This chain joins TRBV7-2 and TRBJ1-1; the D is unclear. From germline, CDR1 is SGHTA and CDR2 FQGNSA. Trimming removed 1 base at V and 5 bases at J, with 14 bases between. CDR3 length: 15 amino acids. CDR3 protein: CASSLGAGLGTEAFF. CDR3 in DNA: TGTGCCAGCAGCTTAGGCGCCGGACTTGGGACTGAAGCTTTCTTT.